This T cell receptor (beta chain) was recorded in a study of shared clonotypes between healthy human individuals (dated by TCRdb to between 2020 and 2021). About the study as a whole: A couple of women and a few men aged 18 to 49 years were included in the cohort. Per donor, three plates each were used for CD4 naive and CD4 memory, two for CD8 naive, and one for CD8 memory. Blood TCR repertoires of a handful of healthy adults were deeply sequenced to estimate repertoire size and the extent of clonotype sharing between individuals. To increase sequencing depth and limit assay-specific biases, TCR repertoire library preparation and sequencing were carried out by different laboratories using diverse techniques. Leukapheresis yielded between about 0.85 and 9.5 billion PBMCs per donor.

In the case of this clone: Its antigen target is currently unknown. Base qualities are not recorded, but no much larger clone differs from it by a single base.

The CDR3 runs 19 amino acids, cysteine and phenylalanine included. Only the CDR3 part of the read is kept: 57 bases, read in frame from the first base. V loses 4 bases of germline sequence and J loses 0 bases, and the interval between the two ends is 23 bases. The germline V gene encodes CDR1 SGHRS and CDR2 YFSETQ. The donors were healthy, HIV-negative adults with no recently reported acute infections or vaccinations. Every donor was a Caucasian adult residing in Nashville, Tennessee, USA. CD8 memory samples consisted of magnetically selected CD45RO+ cells combined with CCR7-negative CD45RA+ effector memory (TemRA) cells. Blood was obtained by leukapheresis, after which PBMCs were separated by Ficoll-Histopaque density gradient centrifugation and cryopreserved in liquid nitrogen vapor phase. Purity and quantity of every magnetically sorted T cell population were checked by analytical flow cytometry. Genomic DNA was isolated from each sorted fraction and quantified by UV absorbance on a Nanodrop 2000c.

Study-wide conclusions, independent of this receptor: Based on pairwise subsampling, the degree of clonotype sharing among donors was expected to be affected by sequencing depth. The small number of donors limited the genetic and exposure-history diversity represented. Rarefaction of sorted-subset datasets indicated incomplete sequencing despite the large sequencing depth. Compared with non-shared clonotypes, the clonotypes found in all four sorted-subset donors had higher generation probabilities. Larger estimated clonotype richness was generally found for naive subsets than for memory subsets. Sampling was restricted to blood, and TCR repertoires in tissue are likely to differ from TCR repertoires in blood. Approximately 4.8% of naive CD4, 3.5% of naive CD8, 2.3% of memory CD4, and more than 0.35% of memory CD8 clonotypes were shared across several donors.

Using the deep immunoSEQ assay, TCR CDR3 regions were amplified from genomic DNA by multiplex PCR. For each cell subset, the extracted genomic DNA was distributed evenly across all wells of several immunoSEQ 96-well plates, and each plate served as one replicate. For sorted subsets, about 220 ng of genomic DNA, equivalent to 25,000 to 30,000 T cell genomes, went into each replicate PCR. The purified libraries were quantified using a Qubit 3.0 fluorometer, sized with a Bioanalyzer 2100, and then quantified again using the KAPA Library Quantification kit. Every immunoSEQ 96-well plate was sequenced on a dedicated single-read 150-cycle Illumina NextSeq 550 flow cell. The authors' pipeline ran thus. Because the immunoSEQ output held only junctional sequences and lacked quality scores, the filtering could not match the filtering applied to full-length reads. To assign V/J genes and CDR3, sequences were annotated against IMGT germline references using PyIR, a Python wrapper for IgBLAST v1.9. Any read was removed if the V/J assignment was weak (E-value above 1e-6), the CDR3 was missing, or the read contained stop codons, out-of-frame junctions, or ambiguous translated residues. V3J clonotypes were defined as sequences sharing an identical inferred V gene, J gene, and CDR3 amino acid sequence. The percentage overlap between two repertoires was calculated by dividing the number of shared unique clonotypes by the size of the smaller repertoire. Richness of each repertoire was evaluated using RTK rarefaction, the Chao1 estimator, and Recon v2.1 estimates of unobserved clonotypes. Generation probabilities for all TCRbeta clonotypes obtained by the gDNA method from several donors were computed using OLGA. TCRdb holds this immuneACCESS table with in-frame rearrangements only. Some clones are missing; in checked studies, unresolved V genes explain under half, and the rest has no known cause. Clonal size and the V and J genes are those of that table, whereas D and trimming came from the DNA. This sample comprises about 690,000 clones, around 90% of them detected only once. The ten largest clones capture about 33% of the sample.

The sequence joins TRBV5-1 to TRBJ2-1, with a tentative D gene TRBD2 over 6 matching bases. Sequenced material: memory CD8+ T cells from PBMCs. The sample's cell subset or site label is to be understood as: CD45RO+ cells pooled with CCR7-negative TemRA cells. The sequence was obtained from a man aged 18 to 29 in good health. Some clones in this sample may be carry-over from other donors' samples. The DNA is TGCGCCAGCAGCCCGCGGGACTCGGACACGCTTAGCTCCTACAATGAGCAGTTCTTC. The translation is CASSPRDSDTLSSYNEQFF.